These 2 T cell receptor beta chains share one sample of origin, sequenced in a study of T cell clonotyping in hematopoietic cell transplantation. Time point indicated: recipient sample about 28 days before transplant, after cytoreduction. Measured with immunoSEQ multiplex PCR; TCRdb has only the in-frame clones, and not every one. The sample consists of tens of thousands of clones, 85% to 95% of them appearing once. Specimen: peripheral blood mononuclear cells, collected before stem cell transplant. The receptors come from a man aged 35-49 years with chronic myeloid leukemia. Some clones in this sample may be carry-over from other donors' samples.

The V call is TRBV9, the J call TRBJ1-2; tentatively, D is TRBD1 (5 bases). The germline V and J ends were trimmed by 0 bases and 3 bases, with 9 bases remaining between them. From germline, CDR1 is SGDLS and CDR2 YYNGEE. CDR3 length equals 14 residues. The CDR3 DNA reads TGTGCCAGCAGCGTAGGAGGGGCCCACTATGGCTACACCTTC. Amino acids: CASSVGGAHYGYTF.

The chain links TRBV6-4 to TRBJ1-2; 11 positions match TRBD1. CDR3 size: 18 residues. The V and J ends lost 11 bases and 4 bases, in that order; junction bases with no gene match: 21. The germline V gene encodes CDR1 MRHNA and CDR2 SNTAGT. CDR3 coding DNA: TGTGCCTCCAGTCGAGAAGGGGGGGACAGGGGGATACTCTATGGCTACACCTTC. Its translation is CASSREGGDRGILYGYTF.